The rows below give T cell receptor beta chains drawn from one sample of a study of PD-L1 blockade in urothelial cancer. Only in-frame clones appear in the TCRdb table, and some are missing; sequencing was by immunoSEQ multiplex PCR. The sample records just over 50,000 clones, around 86% being singletons. The specimen comprised PBMCs, sampled around atezolizumab (anti-PD-L1) treatment. The receptors here all came from a man aged 60-69 years with urothelial cancer. CDR3s leave out the opening cysteine and the closing phenylalanine or tryptophan.

>TRBV27
ASSFFMGGSPLH
>TRBV10-3
AISGDRGQNTEAF
>TRBV5-8
ASRGDRDLF
>TRBV5-1
ASSNPGTGGVTGELF
>TRBV5-8
ASSSGGGQVNTEAF
>TRBV5-8
ASSLEIFASGGETQY
>TRBV19
ASSRGGGNQPQH
>TRBV28
ASKLTGVHSGANVLT
>TRBV4-1
ASSQDGTRDQPQH
>TRBV5-1
ASSLAGQGAREQY
>TRBV7-2
ASSLAAQGAGNEKLF
>TRBV18
ASSLDKYGYT
>TRBV19
ASSIIQGSMVHQPQH
>TRBV5-1
ASTGGGWNSPLH
>TRBV10-3
AIRGRTGEISGNTIY
>TRBV6-4
ASSPFPRQVSYEQY
>TRBV5-1
ASSLGTSGETEQF
>TRBV6-6
ASSTGQGNFQF
>TRBV5-1
ASSSDSAGELF
>TRBV15
ATSRDQVASHTDTQY
>TRBV19
ASSIRVDYGYT
>TRBV11-3
ASSSGLSSGNTIY
>TRBV11-3
ASSQGLAGVYNEQF
>TRBV28
ASSATRGYGNTIY
>TRBV5-4
ASTTGGGSTDTQY
>TRBV27
ASSSLGGNYEQY
>TRBV19
ASMAGDLTGELF
>TRBV19
ASSGTVVGQPQH
>TRBV30
AWDRGLKNQPQH
>TRBV7-9
ASTPSGGRDNSPLH
>TRBV7-8
ASSPRIRTENSFYGYT
>TRBV7-6
ASSLDAGGVYEQY
>TRBV15
ATSRGLADFSGANVLT
>TRBV4-3
ASSSGRGQGMAGELF
>TRBV2
ASSGEGQSYGYT
>TRBV11-2
ASSLQGVYEQY
>TRBV10-1
ASSGAGGTRVRDTQY
>TRBV7-9
ASSLYRVNTEAF
>TRBV27
ASSPARGTYEQY
>TRBV19
ASSIIGRDYGYT
>TRBV2
ASSGQGVNEKLF
>TRBV7-8
ASRGGWNSEKTSYGYT
>TRBV6-6
ASTFTDTQY
>TRBV27
ASRGPDEQF
>TRBV28
ASSPGSLPYEQY
>TRBV5-4
ASSPGLVRGYNEQF
>TRBV5-8
ASRYRGGWQPQH